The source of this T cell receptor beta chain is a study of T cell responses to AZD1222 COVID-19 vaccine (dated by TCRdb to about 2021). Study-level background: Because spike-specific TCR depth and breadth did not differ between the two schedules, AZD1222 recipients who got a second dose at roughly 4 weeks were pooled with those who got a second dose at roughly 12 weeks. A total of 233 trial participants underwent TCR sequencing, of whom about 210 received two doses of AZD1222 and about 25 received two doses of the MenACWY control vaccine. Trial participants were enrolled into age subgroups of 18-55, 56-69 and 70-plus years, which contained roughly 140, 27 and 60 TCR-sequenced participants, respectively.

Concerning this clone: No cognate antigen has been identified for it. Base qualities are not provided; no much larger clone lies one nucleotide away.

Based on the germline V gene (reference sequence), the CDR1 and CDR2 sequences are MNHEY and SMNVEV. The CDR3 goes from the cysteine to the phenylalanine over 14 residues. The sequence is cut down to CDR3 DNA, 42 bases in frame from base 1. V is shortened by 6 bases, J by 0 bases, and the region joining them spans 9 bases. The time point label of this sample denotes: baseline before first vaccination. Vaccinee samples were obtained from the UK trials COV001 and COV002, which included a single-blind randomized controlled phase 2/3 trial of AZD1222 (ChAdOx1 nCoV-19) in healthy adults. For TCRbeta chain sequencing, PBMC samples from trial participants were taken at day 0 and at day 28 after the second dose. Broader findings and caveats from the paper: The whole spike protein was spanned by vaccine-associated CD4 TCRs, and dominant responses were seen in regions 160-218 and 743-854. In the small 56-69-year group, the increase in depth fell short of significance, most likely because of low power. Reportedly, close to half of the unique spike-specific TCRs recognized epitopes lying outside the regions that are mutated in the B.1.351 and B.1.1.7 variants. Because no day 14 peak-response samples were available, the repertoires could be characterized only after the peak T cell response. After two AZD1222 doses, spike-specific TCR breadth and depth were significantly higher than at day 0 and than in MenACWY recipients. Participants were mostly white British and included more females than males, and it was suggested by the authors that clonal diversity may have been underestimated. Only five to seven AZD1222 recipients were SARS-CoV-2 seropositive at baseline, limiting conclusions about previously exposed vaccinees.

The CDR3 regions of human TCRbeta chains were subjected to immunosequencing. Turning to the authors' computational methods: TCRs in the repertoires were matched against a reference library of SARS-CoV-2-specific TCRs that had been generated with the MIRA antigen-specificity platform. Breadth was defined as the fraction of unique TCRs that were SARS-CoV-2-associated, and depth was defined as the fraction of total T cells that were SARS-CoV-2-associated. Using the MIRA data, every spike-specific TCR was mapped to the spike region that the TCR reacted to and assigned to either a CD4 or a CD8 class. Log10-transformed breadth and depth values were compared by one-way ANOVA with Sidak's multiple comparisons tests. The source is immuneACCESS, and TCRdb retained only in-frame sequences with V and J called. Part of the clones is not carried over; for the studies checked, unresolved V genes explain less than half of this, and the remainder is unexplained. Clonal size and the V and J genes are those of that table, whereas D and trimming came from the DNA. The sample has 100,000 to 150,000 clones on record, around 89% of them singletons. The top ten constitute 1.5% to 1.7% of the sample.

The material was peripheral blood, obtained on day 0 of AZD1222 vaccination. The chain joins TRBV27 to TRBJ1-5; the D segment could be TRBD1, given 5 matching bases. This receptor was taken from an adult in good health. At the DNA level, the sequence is TGTGCCAGCAGATACAGGAATAGCAATCAGCCCCAGCATTTT. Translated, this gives CASRYRNSNQPQHF.